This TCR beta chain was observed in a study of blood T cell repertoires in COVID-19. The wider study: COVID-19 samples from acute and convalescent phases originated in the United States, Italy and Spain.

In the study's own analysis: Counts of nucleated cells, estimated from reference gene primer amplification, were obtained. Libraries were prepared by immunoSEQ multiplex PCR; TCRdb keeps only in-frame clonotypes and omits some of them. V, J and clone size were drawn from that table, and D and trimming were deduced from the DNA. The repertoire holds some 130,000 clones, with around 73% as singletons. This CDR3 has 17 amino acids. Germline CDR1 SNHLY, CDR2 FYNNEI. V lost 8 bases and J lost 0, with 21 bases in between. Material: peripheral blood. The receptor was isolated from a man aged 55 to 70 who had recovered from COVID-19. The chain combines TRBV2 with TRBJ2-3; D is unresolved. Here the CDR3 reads CASYLEARPYSTDTQYF. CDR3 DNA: TGTGCCAGCTACCTCGAGGCACGCCCCTACAGCACAGATACGCAGTATTTT.